The sequence of this TCR beta chain was determined in a study of beta chain features in type 1 diabetes. Whole-study results and caveats: Shortening that was moderate but significant affected the TCRB CDR3s of Type 1 diabetes patients in all four CD4+ subsets. Diminished insertions and augmented deletions at VDJ junctions characterized type 1 diabetes patients. Naive, central memory and Treg TCRB repertoires appeared more alike in patients than in healthy donors.

Expressed TCRB transcripts got sequenced, as all isolated RNA was reverse transcribed. Generated by immunoSEQ multiplex PCR, the TCRdb table keeps only in-frame clones and is missing some. Of 600,000 to 700,000 clones in the sample, around 12% are singletons; the top ten hold around 0.12%. Notes on this clone: Its antigen remains unknown.

Deletions cut 3 bases from V and 1 base from J, with 11 bases between. CDR1 is LNHDA and CDR2 is SQIVND in the germline V gene (reference sequence). The CDR3 runs to 15 residues. The sequence was obtained from a man aged 30-40 years with type 1 diabetes. The rearrangement joins TRBV19 to TRBJ2-3; D is possibly TRBD1 or TRBD2 (5 bases each). Sequencing used naive CD4+ T cells from blood. The CDR3 DNA follows: TGTGCCAGTAGTATGGAGCGGACACGCACAGATACGCAGTATTTT. This encodes CASSMERTRTDTQYF.